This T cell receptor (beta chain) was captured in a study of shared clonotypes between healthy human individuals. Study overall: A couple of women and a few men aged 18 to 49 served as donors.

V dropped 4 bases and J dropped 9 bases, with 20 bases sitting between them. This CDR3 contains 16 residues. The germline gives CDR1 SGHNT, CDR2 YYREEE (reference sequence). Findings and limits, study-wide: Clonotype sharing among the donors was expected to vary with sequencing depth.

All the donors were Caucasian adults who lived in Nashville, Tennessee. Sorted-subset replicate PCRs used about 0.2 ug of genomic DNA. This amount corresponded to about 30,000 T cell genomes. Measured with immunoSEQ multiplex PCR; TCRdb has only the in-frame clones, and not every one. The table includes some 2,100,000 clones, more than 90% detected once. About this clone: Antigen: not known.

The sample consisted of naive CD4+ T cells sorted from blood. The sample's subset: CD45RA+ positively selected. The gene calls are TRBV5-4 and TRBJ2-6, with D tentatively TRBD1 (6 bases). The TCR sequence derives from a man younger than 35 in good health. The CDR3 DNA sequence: TGTGCCAGCAGCCAACAACCGGACAGTATGCACAACGTCCTGACTTTC. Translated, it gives CASSQQPDSMHNVLTF.